Listed below are T cell receptor beta chains from one sample, sequenced in a study of vaccination effects on CD4 cells after COVID-19. Antigens for these TCRs are unknown. Clones were sequenced by immunoSEQ multiplex PCR, and TCRdb holds only the in-frame ones, with some missing. The data show roughly 42,000 clones, with roughly 70% seen just once and 20% to 30% held by the top ten. This material consisted of CD4+ T cells from PBMCs cultured with HCoV-OC43 spike peptides, taken before COVID-19 vaccination. The origin of the receptors is a human donor who received a COVID-19 vaccine. CDR3s include the opening cysteine and the closing phenylalanine or tryptophan. The D gene is left open where the match is weak. Clone size, where shown, is once, few, many, or a class for clones that have expanded.

clone_size j_call v_call d_call cdr3_aa cdr3_nt
NA TRBJ1-2 TRBV18 NA CASSSAASSYGYTF TGTGCCAGCTCATCTGCGGCAAGTTCGTATGGCTACACCTTC
once TRBJ2-2 TRBV7-2 NA CASSLRGGGYTGELFF TGTGCCAGCAGCTTAAGGGGGGGCGGGTACACCGGGGAGCTGTTTTTT
NA TRBJ1-2 TRBV4-2 NA CASSQGHEGHGYTF TGTGCCAGCAGCCAAGGGCACGAGGGGCATGGCTACACCTTC
NA TRBJ2-7 TRBV6-5 NA CASSYSLSGPRSQYF TGTGCCAGCAGTTACTCGCTCTCGGGACCTCGTTCGCAGTACTTC
NA TRBJ1-1 TRBV12-3/TRBV12-4 NA CASSSRGLVPFF TGTGCCAGCAGTTCTCGGGGGCTCGTTCCTTTCTTT
NA TRBJ2-3 TRBV6-5 NA CASSSGHLNTDTQYF TGTGCCAGCAGTTCGGGACACCTAAACACAGATACGCAGTATTTT
NA TRBJ2-1 TRBV19 NA CASSIEAGFYNEQFF TGTGCCAGTAGTATAGAGGCGGGTTTCTACAATGAGCAGTTCTTC
NA TRBJ1-2 TRBV6-2/TRBV6-3 TRBD1 CASSFQDRVRYTF TGTGCCAGCAGTTTCCAGGACAGGGTCCGCTACACCTTC
NA TRBJ2-5 TRBV7-2 NA CATRRGPGQETQYF TGTGCCACACGTAGAGGTCCGGGCCAAGAGACCCAGTACTTC
NA TRBJ2-1 TRBV6-4 TRBD2 CASSELAGDYNEQFF TGTGCCAGCAGTGAACTAGCGGGGGACTACAATGAGCAGTTCTTC
NA TRBJ2-1 TRBV10-2 NA CASGRNSYNEQFF TGCGCCAGCGGGAGGAACTCCTACAATGAGCAGTTCTTC
NA TRBJ1-5 TRBV6-5 TRBD1 CASSVDRGNQPQHF TGTGCCAGCAGCGTGGACAGGGGAAACCAGCCCCAGCATTTT
NA TRBJ1-2 TRBV29-1 NA CSVDRVGGFFGYTF TGCAGCGTTGATCGGGTCGGAGGCTTTTTTGGCTACACCTTC
NA TRBJ2-3 TRBV7-2 NA CASSLAGLGGGSTDTQYF TGTGCCAGCAGCTTAGCGGGTTTAGGGGGGGGGAGCACAGATACGCAGTATTTT
NA TRBJ1-2 TRBV19 NA CASSKGQLNYGYTF TGTGCCAGTAGTAAAGGGCAGCTTAACTATGGCTACACCTTC
NA TRBJ1-3 TRBV9 NA CASSVGDGNTIYF TGTGCCAGCAGCGTGGGGGATGGAAACACCATATATTTT
once TRBJ2-7 TRBV6-1 TRBD1 CASSDQRQGDYEQYF TGTGCCAGCAGTGATCAAAGACAGGGGGACTACGAGCAGTACTTC
NA TRBJ2-4 TRBV10-3 NA CAISWESKNIQYF TGTGCCATCAGTTGGGAGTCCAAAAACATTCAGTACTTC
NA TRBJ1-1 TRBV19 TRBD1 CATIMGGTGIAEAFF TGTGCCACCATTATGGGGGGGACAGGCATCGCTGAAGCTTTCTTT
once TRBJ2-3 TRBV28 NA CASSALAGRGTDTQYF TGTGCCAGCTCCGCCCTTGCGGGGAGAGGCACAGATACGCAGTATTTT
few TRBJ1-1 TRBV10-3 NA CATFSTAEAFF TGTGCCACTTTCAGCACAGCCGAAGCTTTCTTT